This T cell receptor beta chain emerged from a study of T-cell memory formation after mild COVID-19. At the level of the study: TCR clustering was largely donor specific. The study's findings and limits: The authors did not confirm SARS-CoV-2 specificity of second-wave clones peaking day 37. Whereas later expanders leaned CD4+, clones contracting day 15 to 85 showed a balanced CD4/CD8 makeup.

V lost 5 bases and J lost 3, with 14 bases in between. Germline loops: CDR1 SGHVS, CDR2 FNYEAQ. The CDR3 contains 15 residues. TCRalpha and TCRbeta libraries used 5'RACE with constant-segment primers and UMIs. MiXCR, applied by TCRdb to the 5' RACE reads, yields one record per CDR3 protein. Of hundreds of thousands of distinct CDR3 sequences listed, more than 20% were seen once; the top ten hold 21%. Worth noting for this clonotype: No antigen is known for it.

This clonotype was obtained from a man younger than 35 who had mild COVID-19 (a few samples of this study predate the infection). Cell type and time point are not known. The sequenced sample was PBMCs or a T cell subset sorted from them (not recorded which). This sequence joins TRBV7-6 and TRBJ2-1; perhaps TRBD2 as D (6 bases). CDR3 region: CASSPGTYDYNEQFF. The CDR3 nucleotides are TGTGCCAGCAGCCCAGGGACTTACGACTACAATGAGCAGTTCTTC.